The 6 T cell receptor beta chains below all came from one sample that was sequenced in a study of technical replicates of blood from a handful of donors. TCRdb's copy holds only in-frame clones and misses some; the assay was immunoSEQ multiplex PCR. The profile covers 100,000 or so clones, with about 96% appearing a single time and 0.35% to 0.45% taken by the ten largest. The sequenced sample was T cells isolated from PBMCs. The receptors originated from a human donor in good health.

This clone was recorded once. The V gene is TRBV6-1, the J gene TRBJ2-7; D might be TRBD1 (6 bases). The germline V and J ends were trimmed by 1 base and 3 bases, with 13 bases remaining between them. The CDR3 consists of 15 residues. The germline V gene encodes CDR1 MNHNS and CDR2 SASEGT. CDR3 amino acids: CASSEETGSFYEQYF. The CDR3 bases are TGTGCCAGCAGTGAAGAGACAGGTAGTTTCTACGAGCAGTACTTC.

A note on this clone: This CDR3 is also generated by other DNA sequences in the sample. This rearrangement joins TRBV5-6 to TRBJ2-7; D call uncertain. In germline, CDR1 is SGHDT, CDR2 YYEEEE. V lost 0 bases, J lost 3 bases, and 4 bases lay in between. This CDR3 spans 12 amino acids. The CDR3 region has the DNA TGTGCCAGCAGCTTGGGCGTCTACGAGCAGTACTTC. Protein product: CASSLGVYEQYF.

V usage is TRBV5-6 and J usage is TRBJ1-2, with D perhaps matching TRBD1 (5 bases). The CDR3 sequence is 16 residues long. Germline V gene data show CDR1 as SGHDT and CDR2 as YYEEEE. Deletions cut 2 bases from V and 3 bases from J, with 17 bases between. The CDR3 reads CASSFVQGSIDYGYTF. CDR3 nucleotide sequence: TGTGCCAGCAGCTTCGTGCAGGGTTCCATCGACTATGGCTACACCTTC.

The chain links TRBV7-2 to TRBJ1-2; D call uncertain. The CDR3 is 13 residues long. The germline V and J ends were trimmed by 2 bases and 3 bases, with 7 bases remaining between them. Germline CDR1 is SGHTA and CDR2 is FQGNSA. The CDR3 DNA reads as TGTGCCAGCAGCTTAAACAAAGACTATGGCTACACCTTC. This translates into CASSLNKDYGYTF.

The gene calls are TRBV12-2 and TRBJ2-2; the table's D call TRBD2 went unverified against the DNA. TRBV12-2 constitutes a pseudogene. The CDR3 runs to 17 residues. The CDR3 here is CASRLEGRMRLPGELFF. The CDR3 region has the DNA TGTGCAAGTCGCTTAGAGGGGAGGATGAGACTTCCCGGGGAGCTGTTTTTT.

The genes are TRBV5-1 and TRBJ2-3; TRBD2 aligns across 9 bases. The CDR3 extends over 15 amino acids. Germline values: CDR1 SGHRS, CDR2 YFSETQ. Trimming removed 3 bases from V and 4 bases from J; junction bases left unmatched: 6. The CDR3, as DNA: TGCGCCAGCAGCTCATTAGCGGGAGTTTCAGATACGCAGTATTTT. This sequence encodes CASSSLAGVSDTQYF.